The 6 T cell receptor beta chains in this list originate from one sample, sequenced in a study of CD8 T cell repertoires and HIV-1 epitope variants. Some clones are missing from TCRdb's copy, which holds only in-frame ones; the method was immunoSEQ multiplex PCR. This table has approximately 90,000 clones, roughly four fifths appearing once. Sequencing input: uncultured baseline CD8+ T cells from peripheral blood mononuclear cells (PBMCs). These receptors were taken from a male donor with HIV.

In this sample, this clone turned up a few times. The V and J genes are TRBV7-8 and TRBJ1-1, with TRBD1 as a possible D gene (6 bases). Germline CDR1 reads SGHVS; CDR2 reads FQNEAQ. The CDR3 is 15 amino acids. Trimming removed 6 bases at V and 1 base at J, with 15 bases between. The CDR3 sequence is CASSSTLGQNTEAFF. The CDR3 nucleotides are TGTGCCAGCAGTTCGACCTTGGGACAGAACACTGAAGCTTTCTTT.

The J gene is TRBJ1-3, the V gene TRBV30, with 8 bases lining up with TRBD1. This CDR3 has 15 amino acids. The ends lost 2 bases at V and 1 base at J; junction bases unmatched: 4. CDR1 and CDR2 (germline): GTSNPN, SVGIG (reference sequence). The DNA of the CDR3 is TGTGCCTGGAGTTCAGGGGGCTGGTCTGGAAACACCATATATTTT. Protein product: CAWSSGGWSGNTIYF.

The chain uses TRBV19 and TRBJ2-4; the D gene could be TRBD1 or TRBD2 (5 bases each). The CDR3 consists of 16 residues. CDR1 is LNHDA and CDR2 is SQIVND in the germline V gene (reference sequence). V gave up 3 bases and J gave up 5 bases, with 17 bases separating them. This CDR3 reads CASSIRGGLSQNIQYF. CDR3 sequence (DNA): TGTGCCAGTAGTATTAGGGGCGGACTTAGCCAAAACATTCAGTACTTC.

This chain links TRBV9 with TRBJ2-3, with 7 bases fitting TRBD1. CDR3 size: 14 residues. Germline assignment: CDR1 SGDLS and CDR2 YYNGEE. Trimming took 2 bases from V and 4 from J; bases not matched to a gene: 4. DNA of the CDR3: TGTGCCAGCAGCGTTACAGGGGCCGCAGATACGCAGTATTTT. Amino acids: CASSVTGAADTQYF. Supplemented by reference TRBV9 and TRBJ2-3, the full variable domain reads DSGVTQTPKHLITATGQRVTLRCSPRSGDLSVYWYQQSLDQGLQFLIQYYNGEERAKGNILERFSAQQFPDLHSELNLSSLELGDSALYFCASSVTGAADTQYFGPGTRLTVL.

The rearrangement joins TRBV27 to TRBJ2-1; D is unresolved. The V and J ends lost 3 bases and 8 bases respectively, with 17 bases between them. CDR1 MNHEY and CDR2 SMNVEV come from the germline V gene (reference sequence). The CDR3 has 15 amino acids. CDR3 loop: CASSLGAYLSDEQFF. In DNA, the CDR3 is TGTGCCAGCAGTTTGGGCGCCTACTTAAGCGATGAGCAGTTCTTC.

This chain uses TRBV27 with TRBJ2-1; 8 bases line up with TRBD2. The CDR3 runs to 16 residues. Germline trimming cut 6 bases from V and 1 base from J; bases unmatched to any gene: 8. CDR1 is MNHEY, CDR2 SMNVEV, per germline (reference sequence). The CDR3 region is CASSLLSGGSYNEQFF. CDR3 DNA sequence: TGTGCCAGCAGCCTCCTCAGCGGGGGTTCCTACAATGAGCAGTTCTTC.